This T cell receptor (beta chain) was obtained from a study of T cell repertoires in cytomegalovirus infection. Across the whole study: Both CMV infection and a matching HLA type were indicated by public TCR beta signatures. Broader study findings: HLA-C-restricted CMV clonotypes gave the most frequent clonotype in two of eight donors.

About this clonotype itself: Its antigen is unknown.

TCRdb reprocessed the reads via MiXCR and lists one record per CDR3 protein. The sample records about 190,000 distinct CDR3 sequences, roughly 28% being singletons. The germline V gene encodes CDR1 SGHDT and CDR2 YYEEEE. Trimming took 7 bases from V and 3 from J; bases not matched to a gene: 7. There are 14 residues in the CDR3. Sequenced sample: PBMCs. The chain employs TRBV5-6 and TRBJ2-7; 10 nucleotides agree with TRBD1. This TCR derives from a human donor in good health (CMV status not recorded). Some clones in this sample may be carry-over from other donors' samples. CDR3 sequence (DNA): TGTGCCAGCGGGACCGGGACAGGGGTCTACGAGCAGTACTTC. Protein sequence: CASGTGTGVYEQYF.